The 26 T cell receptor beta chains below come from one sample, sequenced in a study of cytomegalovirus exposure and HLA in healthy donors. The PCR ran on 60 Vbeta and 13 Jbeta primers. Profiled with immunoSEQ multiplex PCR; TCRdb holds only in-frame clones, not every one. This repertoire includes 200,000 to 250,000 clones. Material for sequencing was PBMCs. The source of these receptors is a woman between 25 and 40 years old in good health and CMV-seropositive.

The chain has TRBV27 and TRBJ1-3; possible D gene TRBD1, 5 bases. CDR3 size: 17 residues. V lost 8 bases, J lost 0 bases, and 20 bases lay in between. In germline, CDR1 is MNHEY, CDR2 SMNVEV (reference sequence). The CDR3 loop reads CASSLKGSALSGNTIYF. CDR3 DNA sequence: TGTGCCAGCTCTTTGAAGGGGTCAGCCCTCTCTGGAAACACCATATATTTT.

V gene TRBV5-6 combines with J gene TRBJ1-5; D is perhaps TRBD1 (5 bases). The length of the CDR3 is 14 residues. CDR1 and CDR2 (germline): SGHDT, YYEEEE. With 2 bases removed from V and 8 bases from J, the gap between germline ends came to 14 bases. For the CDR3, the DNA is TGTGCCAGCAGCTTCGTGGACACGAAGGAGCCCCAGCATTTT. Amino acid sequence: CASSFVDTKEPQHF.

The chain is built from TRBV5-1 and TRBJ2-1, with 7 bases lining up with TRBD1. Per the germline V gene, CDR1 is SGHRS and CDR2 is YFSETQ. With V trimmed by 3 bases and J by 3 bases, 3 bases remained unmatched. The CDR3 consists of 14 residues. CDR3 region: CASSSHRGYNEQFF. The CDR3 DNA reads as TGCGCCAGCAGCTCCCACAGGGGCTACAATGAGCAGTTCTTC.

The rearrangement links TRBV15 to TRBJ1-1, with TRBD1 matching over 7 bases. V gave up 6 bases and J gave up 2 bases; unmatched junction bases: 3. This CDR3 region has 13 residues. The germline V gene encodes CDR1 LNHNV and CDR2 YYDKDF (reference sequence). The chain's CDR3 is CATSTGANTEAFF. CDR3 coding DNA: TGTGCCACCAGTACAGGGGCAAACACTGAAGCTTTCTTT.

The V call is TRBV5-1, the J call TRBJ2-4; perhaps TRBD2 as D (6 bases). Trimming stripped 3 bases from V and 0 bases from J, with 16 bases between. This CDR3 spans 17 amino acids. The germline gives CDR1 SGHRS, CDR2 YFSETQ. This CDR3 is CASSSPGDSLAKNIQYF. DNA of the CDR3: TGCGCCAGCAGCTCCCCCGGGGACTCTTTAGCCAAAAACATTCAGTACTTC.

This CDR3 reads CASSLEYPGGHGNTIYF. CDR3 nucleotide sequence: TGTGCCAGCAGCTTAGAATATCCCGGGGGGCATGGAAACACCATATATTTT. The chain joins TRBV7-6 to TRBJ1-3, with a weak D call TRBD1 (6 bases). This CDR3 region has 17 residues. The V and J ends lost 1 base and 3 bases respectively, with 16 bases between them. CDR1 and CDR2 (germline): SGHVS, FNYEAQ.

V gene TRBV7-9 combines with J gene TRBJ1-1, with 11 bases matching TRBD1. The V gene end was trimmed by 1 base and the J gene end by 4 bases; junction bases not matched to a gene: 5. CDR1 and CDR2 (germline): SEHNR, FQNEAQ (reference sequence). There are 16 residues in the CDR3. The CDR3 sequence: CASSLVEGQGGTEAFF. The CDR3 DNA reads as TGTGCCAGCAGCTTAGTCGAGGGACAGGGGGGCACTGAAGCTTTCTTT.

This CDR3 reads CASSQDRGGLSYEQYF. The CDR3 DNA reads TGTGCCAGCAGCCAAGATCGTGGAGGGCTCTCCTACGAGCAGTACTTC. The rearrangement joins TRBV4-2 to TRBJ2-7, with D possibly matching TRBD2 (6 bases). With 0 bases removed from V and 0 bases from J, the gap between germline ends came to 12 bases. The CDR3 has 16 residues. Germline V CDR1 and CDR2: LGHNA, YNFKEQ.

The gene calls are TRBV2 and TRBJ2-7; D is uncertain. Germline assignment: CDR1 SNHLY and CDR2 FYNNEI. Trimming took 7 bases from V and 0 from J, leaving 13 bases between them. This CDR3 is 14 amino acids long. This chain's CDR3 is CASKKARNSYEQYF. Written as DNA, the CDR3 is TGTGCCAGCAAAAAGGCTAGGAACTCCTACGAGCAGTACTTC.

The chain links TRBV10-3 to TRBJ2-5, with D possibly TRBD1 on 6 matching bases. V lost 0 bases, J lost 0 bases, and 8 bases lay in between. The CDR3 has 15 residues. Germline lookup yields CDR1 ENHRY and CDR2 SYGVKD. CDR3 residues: CAISESRTDQETQYF. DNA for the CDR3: TGTGCCATCAGTGAGTCAAGGACAGACCAAGAGACCCAGTACTTC.

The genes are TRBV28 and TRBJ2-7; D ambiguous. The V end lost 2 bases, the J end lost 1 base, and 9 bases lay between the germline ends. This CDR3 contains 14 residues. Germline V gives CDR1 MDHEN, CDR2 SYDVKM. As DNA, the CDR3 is TGTGCCAGCAGTTTAGCACCTATGTCCTACGAGCAGTACTTC. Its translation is CASSLAPMSYEQYF.

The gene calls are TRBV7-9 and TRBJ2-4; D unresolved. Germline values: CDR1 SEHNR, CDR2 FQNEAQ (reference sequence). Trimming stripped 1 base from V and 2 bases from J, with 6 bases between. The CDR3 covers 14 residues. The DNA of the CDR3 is TGTGCCAGCAGCTTAGTTATTTCCAAAAACATTCAGTACTTC. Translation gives CASSLVISKNIQYF.

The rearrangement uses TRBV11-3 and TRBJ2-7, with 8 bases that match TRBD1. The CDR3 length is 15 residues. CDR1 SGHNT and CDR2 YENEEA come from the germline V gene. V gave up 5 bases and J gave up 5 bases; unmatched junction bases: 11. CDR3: CASSPGQGEGHEQYF. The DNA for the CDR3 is TGTGCCAGCAGCCCAGGACAGGGCGAAGGGCACGAGCAGTACTTC.

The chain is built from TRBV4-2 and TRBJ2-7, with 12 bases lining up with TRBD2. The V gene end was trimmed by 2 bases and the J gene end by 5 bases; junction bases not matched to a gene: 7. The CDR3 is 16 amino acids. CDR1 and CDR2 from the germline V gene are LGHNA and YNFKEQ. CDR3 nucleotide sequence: TGTGCCAGCAGCCAACCACTAGCGGGAGGACAGGACGAGCAGTACTTC. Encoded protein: CASSQPLAGGQDEQYF.

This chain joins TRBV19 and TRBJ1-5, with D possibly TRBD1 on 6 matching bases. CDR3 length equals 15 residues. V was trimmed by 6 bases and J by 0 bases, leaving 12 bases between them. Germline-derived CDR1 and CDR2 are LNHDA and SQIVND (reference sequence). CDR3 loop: CASRGRTDSNQPQHF. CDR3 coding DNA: TGTGCCAGTAGGGGACGGACAGATAGCAATCAGCCCCAGCATTTT.

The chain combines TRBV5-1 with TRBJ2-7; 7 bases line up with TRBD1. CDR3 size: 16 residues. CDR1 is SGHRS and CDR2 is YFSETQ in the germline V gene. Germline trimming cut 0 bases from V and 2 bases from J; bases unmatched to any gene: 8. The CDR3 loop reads CASSLDGRQGTYEQYF. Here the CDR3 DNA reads TGCGCCAGCAGCTTGGATGGAAGACAGGGCACCTACGAGCAGTACTTC.

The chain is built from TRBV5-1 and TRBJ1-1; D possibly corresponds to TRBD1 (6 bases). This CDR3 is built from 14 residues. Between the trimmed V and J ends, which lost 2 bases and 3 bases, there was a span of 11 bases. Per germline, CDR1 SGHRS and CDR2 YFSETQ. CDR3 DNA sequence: TGCGCCAGCAGCTTTGCACAGGGTGACACTGAAGCTTTCTTT. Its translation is CASSFAQGDTEAFF.

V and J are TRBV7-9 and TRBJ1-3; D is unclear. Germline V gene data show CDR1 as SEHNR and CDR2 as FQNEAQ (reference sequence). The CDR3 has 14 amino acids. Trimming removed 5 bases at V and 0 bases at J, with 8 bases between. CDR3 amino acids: CASSPLRSGNTIYF. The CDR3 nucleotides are TGTGCCAGCAGCCCCCTCCGCTCTGGAAACACCATATATTTT.

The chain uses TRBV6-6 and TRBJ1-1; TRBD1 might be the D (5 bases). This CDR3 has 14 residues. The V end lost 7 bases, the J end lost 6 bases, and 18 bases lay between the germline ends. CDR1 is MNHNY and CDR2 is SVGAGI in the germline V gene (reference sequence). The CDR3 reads CASIPPGVRSEAFF. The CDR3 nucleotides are TGTGCCAGCATCCCGCCGGGGGTTAGGTCTGAAGCTTTCTTT.

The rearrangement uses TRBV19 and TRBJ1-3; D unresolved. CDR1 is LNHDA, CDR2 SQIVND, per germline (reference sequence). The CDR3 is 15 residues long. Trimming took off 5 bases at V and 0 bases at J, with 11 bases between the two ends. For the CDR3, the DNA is TGTGCCAGTAGTCCAAAGACGGGCTCTGGAAACACCATATATTTT. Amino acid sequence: CASSPKTGSGNTIYF.

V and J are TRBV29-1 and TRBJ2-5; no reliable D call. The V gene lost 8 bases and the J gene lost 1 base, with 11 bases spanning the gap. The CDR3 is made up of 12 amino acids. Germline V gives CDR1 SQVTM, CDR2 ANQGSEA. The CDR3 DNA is TGCAGCTTCGGGTACTCCCAAGAGACCCAGTACTTC. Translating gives CSFGYSQETQYF.

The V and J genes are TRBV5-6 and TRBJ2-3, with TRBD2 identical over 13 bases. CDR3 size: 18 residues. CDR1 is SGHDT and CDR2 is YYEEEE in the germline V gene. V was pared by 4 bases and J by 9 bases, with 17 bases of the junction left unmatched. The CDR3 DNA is TGTGCCAGCAGCCCCGTTACTAGCGGGGGGGCCATGGCGGAGACGCAGTATTTT. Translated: CASSPVTSGGAMAETQYF.

CDR3: CASSQDLPGQGVNTEAFF. CDR3 nucleotides: TGTGCCAGCAGCCAAGATCTCCCGGGACAGGGGGTGAACACTGAAGCTTTCTTT. This sequence joins TRBV14 and TRBJ1-1; 11 nucleotides align to TRBD1. The CDR3 runs to 18 residues. The J segment lost 0 bases and the V segment lost 0 bases, leaving 6 bases of the junction unmatched. CDR1 is SGHDN, CDR2 FVKESK, per germline. Based on the CDR3 plus reference TRBV14 and TRBJ1-1, the full variable domain is EAGVTQFPSHSVIEKGQTVTLRCDPISGHDNLYWYRRVMGKEIKFLLHFVKESKQDESGMPNNRFLAERTGGTYSTLKVQPAELEDSGVYFCASSQDLPGQGVNTEAFFGQGTRLTVV.

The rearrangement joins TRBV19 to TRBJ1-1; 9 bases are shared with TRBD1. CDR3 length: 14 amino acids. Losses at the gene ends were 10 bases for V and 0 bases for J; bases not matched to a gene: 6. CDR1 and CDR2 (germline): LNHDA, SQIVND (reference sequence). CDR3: CATADRGLNTEAFF. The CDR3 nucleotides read TGTGCCACTGCGGACAGGGGTCTGAACACTGAAGCTTTCTTT. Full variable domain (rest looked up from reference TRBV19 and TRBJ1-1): DGGITQSPKYLFRKEGQNVTLSCEQNLNHDAMYWYRQDPGQGLRLIYYSQIVNDFQKGDIAEGYSVSREKKESFPLTVTSAQKNPTAFYLCATADRGLNTEAFFGQGTRLTVV.

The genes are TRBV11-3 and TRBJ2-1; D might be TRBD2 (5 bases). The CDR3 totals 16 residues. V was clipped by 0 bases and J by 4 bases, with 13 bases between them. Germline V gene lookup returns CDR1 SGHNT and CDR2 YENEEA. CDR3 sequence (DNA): TGTGCCAGCAGCTTAGACGGACTGGCAGGATACAATGAGCAGTTCTTC. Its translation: CASSLDGLAGYNEQFF.

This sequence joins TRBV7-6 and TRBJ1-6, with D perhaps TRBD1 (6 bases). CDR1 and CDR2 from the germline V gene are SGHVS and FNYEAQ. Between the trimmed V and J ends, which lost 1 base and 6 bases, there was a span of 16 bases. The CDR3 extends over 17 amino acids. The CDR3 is CASSLDAGTGTNSPLHF. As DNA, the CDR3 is TGTGCCAGCAGCTTAGATGCCGGAACAGGGACTAATTCACCCCTCCACTTT.